This T cell receptor beta chain was obtained from a study of T-cell reconstitution after alpha-beta-depleted transplantation in children. Construction of the TCRbeta library involved unique molecular identifiers. TCRdb recomputed calls from the PCR reads with MiXCR, one row per CDR3 protein. Altogether 250,000 to 350,000 distinct CDR3 sequences are present, over 8% being singletons, with the ten largest covering roughly a tenth. The source material was PBMCs from the stem cell graft donor, sampled from the stem cell graft. This clonotype was sampled from a human donor who donated a stem cell graft to a child with SCID.

CDR3 amino acids: CASSYRAGVEAFF. CDR3 bases: TGTGCCAGCAGTTACAGGGCAGGGGTTGAAGCTTTCTTT. This chain uses TRBV6-5 with TRBJ1-1, with a possible D match to TRBD1 (6 bases). Germline V gene lookup returns CDR1 MNHEY and CDR2 SVGAGI. This CDR3 spans 13 amino acids. V was cut by 2 bases and J by 7 bases, with 11 bases left in between.